The clone carrying this T cell receptor (beta chain) occurred many times. These data originate in a study of T cells in Graves' hyperthyroidism and ophthalmopathy. Template material for amplifying TCR beta CDR3 regions consisted of RNA transcripts. HTBI primers drove first-round RT-PCR of the TCR CDR3. TCRdb reprocessed the multiplex PCR reads with MiXCR, giving one entry per CDR3 protein. Of roughly 330,000 distinct CDR3 sequences in the sample, approximately 17% were seen once. Trimming stripped 8 bases from V and 3 bases from J, with 17 bases between. Germline V gives CDR1 SNHLY, CDR2 FYNNEI. The CDR3 is 14 amino acids.

The sequence was collected from a man aged 25-45 years with Graves' hyperthyroidism. The chain recombines TRBV2 with TRBJ2-7, with D unclear. What was sequenced was blood. This CDR3 reads CASFPGQTNYEQYF. Written as DNA, the CDR3 is TGTGCCAGCTTTCCCGGGCAGACCAACTACGAGCAGTACTTC.